The sequence of this TCR beta chain was determined in a study of T-cell reconstitution after alpha-beta-depleted transplantation in children (TCRdb year 2016). A note on the overall study: The study quantitatively tracked T-cell immune reconstitution after TCRalphabeta/CD19-depleted allogeneic hematopoietic cell transplantation in children using TCR repertoire profiling. Overall study results and their limits: The apparently early recovery of alphabetaT-cell counts about two months after transplant reportedly depended on only several hundred rapidly expanded clones that came from non-depleted graft cells. In some patients, the high TCRbeta diversity seen at day 60 was put down to recipient T cells and intrathymic progenitors that had survived conditioning. Over subsequent months, a decline in hyperexpanded clone frequencies was noted, and after one year, T-cell counts and TCRbeta diversity were mostly ascribed to newly produced T cells.

Libraries came from PCR. The instrument was an Illumina HiSeq 2500. Molecular barcoding was employed in the preparation of TCR libraries, with unique molecular identifiers being used to normalize TCRbeta repertoire quantification. TCRdb trimmed public reads at Q25 via fastp, called clones via MiXCR and kept in-frame beta chains. One record per CDR3 amino acid sequence lists the most common genes and DNA. The sample profile shows hundreds of thousands of distinct CDR3 sequences; around 15% of them were found once. Clones ranked in the top ten supply 25% to 35% of the sample. Via the germline V gene, CDR1 is SGHAT and CDR2 FQNNGV. Counted from cysteine to phenylalanine, this CDR3 has 18 amino acids. Only CDR3 DNA is held: 54 bases, read in frame from base 1. Trimming removed 5 bases from V and 5 bases from J; the gene matches leave 14 bases unexplained. What the treatment or condition label conveys for this sample: allogeneic hematopoietic cell transplantation with graft depleted of TCRalphabeta T cells and CD19 B cells. The transplant recipients were children given TCRalphabeta/CD19-depleted allogeneic hematopoietic cell grafts.

This clonotype was observed a handful of times. This clone's antigen is unknown. No base-level quality is on record; no much larger clone is a single base apart. This sequence originates from a boy younger than two who had a stem cell transplant for Wiskott-Aldrich syndrome, so the T cells may come from the graft donor. Rearrangement joined TRBV11-2 to TRBJ2-3, and TRBD2 matches 12 of the central bases. The specimen comprised PBMCs, mostly from graft donor cells, sampled 360 days after TCRalphabeta/CD19-depleted stem cell transplant. The bases read TGTGCCAGCAGCCAACATGGGACTAGCGGGTTGGGGGTAGATACGCAGTATTTT. Protein translation: CASSQHGTSGLGVDTQYF.